The rows below give T cell receptor beta chains drawn from one sample of a study of T cells in Graves' hyperthyroidism and ophthalmopathy. A single record per CDR3 protein comes from TCRdb applying MiXCR to the multiplex PCR reads. The table lists around 300,000 distinct CDR3 sequences, approximately 14% of them singletons. The material sequenced was blood. These receptors came from a woman between 45 and 65 years old with Graves' hyperthyroidism that later progressed to Graves' ophthalmopathy. CDR3s include the opening cysteine and the closing phenylalanine or tryptophan. D genes are given only for firm matches. Clone sizes are given selectively: once, few, many, or a class where the clone is expanded.

10 TRBJ1-1 many TRBV6-1 TRBD1 CAEGAQIAFF TGTGCAGAGGGGGCGCAGATCGCTTTCTTT
14 TRBJ2-1 many TRBV10-3 - CAISDTTETNEQFF TGTGCCATCAGTGATACAACGGAGACCAATGAGCAGTTCTTC
16 TRBJ2-5 many TRBV9 TRBD1 CASSITGTGGSETQYF TGTGCCAGCAGCATCACCGGGACAGGGGGCTCGGAGACCCAGTACTTC
13 TRBJ2-1 few TRBV24-1 - CATSDWPYNEQFF TGTGCCACCAGTGATTGGCCCTATAATGAGCAGTTCTTC
14 TRBJ1-2 many TRBV3-1 - CASSRSGPNYGYTF TGTGCCAGCAGCCGCTCCGGGCCCAACTATGGCTACACCTTC
13 TRBJ2-2 many TRBV7-9 - CASSLASTGELFF TGTGCCAGCAGCTTAGCTAGCACCGGGGAGCTGTTTTTT
13 TRBJ2-7 many TRBV11-3 TRBD1 CASSSGGSYEQYF TGTGCCAGCAGCTCAGGGGGTTCGTACGAGCAGTACTTC
16 TRBJ2-3 - TRBV5-1 - CASSLTGPRVTDTQYF TGCGCCAGCAGCTTAACAGGTCCTAGGGTCACAGATACGCAGTATTTT
15 TRBJ1-4 - TRBV16 - CASSQSSGLGEKLFF TGTGCCAGCAGCCAATCGTCCGGGCTCGGGGAAAAACTGTTTTTT
14 TRBJ2-1 few TRBV20-1 TRBD2 CSALAGASTSEQFF TGCAGTGCTTTAGCGGGAGCCAGCACCAGTGAGCAGTTCTTC
15 TRBJ2-1 many TRBV24-1 TRBD2 CATSGSSGRVYEQFF TGTGCCACCAGTGGCTCTAGCGGGAGGGTGTATGAGCAGTTCTTC
12 TRBJ1-2 many TRBV30 - CASYRDGSGYTF TGTGCCTCCTACAGGGACGGGTCTGGCTACACCTTC
17 TRBJ2-4 - TRBV20-1 TRBD2 CSASPLGAGGLMNIQYF TGCAGTGCTAGCCCTCTAGGAGCGGGAGGGCTGATGAACATTCAGTACTTC
13 TRBJ2-7 many TRBV2 - CASSEGQDYEQYF TGTGCCAGCAGTGAAGGACAGGACTACGAGCAGTACTTC
17 TRBJ2-1 - TRBV5-1 TRBD2 CASSLSGSSGSNNEQFF TGCGCCAGCAGCTTGAGTGGGTCTAGCGGGTCGAACAATGAGCAGTTCTTC
15 TRBJ1-1 many TRBV2 - CASSEQGTMNTEAFF TGTGCCAGCAGTGAACAGGGTACTATGAACACTGAAGCTTTCTTT
14 TRBJ2-5 - TRBV5-1 - CANSFEPPDETQYF TGCGCCAACAGCTTTGAACCCCCGGATGAGACCCAGTACTTC
16 TRBJ2-3 many TRBV7-9 TRBD2 CASSSLLAGSTDTQYF TGTGCCAGCAGCTCCTTACTAGCGGGATCCACAGATACGCAGTATTTT
14 TRBJ2-5 - TRBV6-2/TRBV6-3 TRBD1 CASSRQGAGEAQYF TGTGCCAGCAGCCGACAGGGGGCAGGGGAGGCCCAGTACTTC
12 TRBJ2-1 - TRBV7-3 - CASSYFSNEQFF TGTGCCAGCAGTTATTTCTCCAATGAGCAGTTCTTC
14 TRBJ1-4 many TRBV12-3/TRBV12-4 TRBD1 CASSLDRGREKLFF TGTGCCAGCAGTTTGGACAGGGGGCGAGAAAAACTGTTTTTT
15 TRBJ2-7 - TRBV5-1 - CASSLVDRTWGEQYF TGCGCCAGCAGCTTGGTCGACAGAACCTGGGGCGAGCAGTACTTC
14 TRBJ2-3 many TRBV20-1 - CSARGGASWDTQYF TGCAGTGCTAGAGGGGGGGCTTCCTGGGATACGCAGTATTTT
14 TRBJ1-1 many TRBV2 TRBD1 CASSLGQMNTEAFF TGTGCCAGCAGCCTGGGACAGATGAACACTGAAGCTTTCTTT
13 TRBJ1-1 many TRBV5-1 - CASSLETNTEAFF TGCGCCAGCAGCTTGGAGACGAACACTGAAGCTTTCTTT
12 TRBJ1-2 many TRBV20-1 - CSAREGPGTHTF TGCAGTGCTAGAGAAGGACCCGGAACCCACACCTTC
12 TRBJ1-2 - TRBV7-9 - CASSLGTDGYTF TGTGCCAGCAGCTTGGGGACGGATGGCTACACCTTC
14 TRBJ2-7 many TRBV5-1 TRBD1 CASTPGTGTYEQYF TGCGCCAGCACCCCCGGGACAGGGACCTACGAGCAGTACTTC
16 TRBJ1-6 few TRBV5-1 TRBD1 CASSRTGGEGDSPLHF TGCGCCAGCAGCCGCACAGGGGGCGAGGGGGATTCACCCCTCCACTTT
14 TRBJ1-5 many TRBV6-2/TRBV6-3 TRBD1 CASSGTGGRQPQHF TGTGCCAGCAGTGGGACAGGGGGCAGACAGCCCCAGCATTTT
14 TRBJ2-3 - TRBV3-1 - CASSLPQSTDTQYF TGTGCCAGCAGCCTCCCCCAGAGCACAGATACGCAGTATTTT
21 TRBJ2-1 many TRBV24-1 - CATSTLKWALRLAQKINEQFF TGTGCCACCAGTACCCTCAAATGGGCCTTACGACTCGCTCAAAAGATCAATGAGCAGTTCTTC
14 TRBJ2-1 many TRBV3-1 TRBD2 CASSQREAYNEQFF TGTGCCAGCAGCCAGCGGGAGGCCTACAATGAGCAGTTCTTC
14 TRBJ2-5 many TRBV18 - CASSPFRFQETQYF TGTGCCAGCTCACCATTCAGGTTCCAAGAGACCCAGTACTTC
15 TRBJ2-1 many TRBV15 - CATSRALAFYNEQFF TGTGCCACCAGCAGAGCGCTAGCGTTCTACAATGAGCAGTTCTTC
13 TRBJ1-4 - TRBV20-1 - CSAIGQFNEKLFF TGCAGTGCTATAGGACAGTTTAATGAAAAACTGTTTTTT
16 TRBJ1-5 many TRBV28 - CASRTHRNEGNQPQHF TGTGCCAGCCGAACCCACAGGAATGAGGGGAATCAGCCCCAGCATTTT
12 TRBJ1-6 many TRBV11-2 - CASSLQESPLHF TGTGCCAGCAGCCTCCAGGAGTCACCCCTCCACTTT
14 TRBJ1-6 - TRBV28 TRBD1 CASSRDRVNSPLHF TGTGCCAGCAGTCGTGACAGGGTTAATTCACCCCTCCACTTT
14 TRBJ2-5 many TRBV20-1 - CSARTARGQETQYF TGCAGTGCTAGAACGGCTAGGGGCCAAGAGACCCAGTACTTC
16 TRBJ2-3 - TRBV5-1 TRBD2 CASSSGGSDRTDTQYF TGCGCCAGCAGCTCGGGGGGTAGCGACCGCACAGATACGCAGTATTTT
15 TRBJ2-1 - TRBV6-1 TRBD2 CASSPGLAGNDEQFF TGTGCCAGCAGCCCGGGACTAGCGGGAAACGATGAGCAGTTCTTC
19 TRBJ2-1 many TRBV7-8 TRBD2 CASSLREGTSGRGRNEQFF TGTGCCAGCAGCTTAAGGGAAGGGACTAGCGGGAGAGGTCGTAATGAGCAGTTCTTC
17 TRBJ2-1 many TRBV10-2 TRBD2 CASSDYDRLAGYNEQFF TGCGCCAGCAGTGATTATGATAGACTAGCGGGATACAATGAGCAGTTCTTC
13 TRBJ1-2 - TRBV19 - CASSMRGGYGYTF TGTGCCAGTAGTATGCGGGGCGGCTATGGCTACACCTTC
13 TRBJ1-2 many TRBV7-9 - CASSFTGMEGYTF TGTGCCAGCAGCTTCACAGGGATGGAAGGCTACACCTTC
15 TRBJ1-1 many TRBV15 TRBD1 CATSRDQQGVVEAFF TGTGCCACCAGCAGAGACCAACAGGGGGTGGTTGAAGCTTTCTTT
14 TRBJ2-1 many TRBV30 - CAWSPGGLYNEQFF TGTGCCTGGAGTCCCGGCGGGCTCTACAATGAGCAGTTCTTC
14 TRBJ2-7 many TRBV9 TRBD2 CASSVGLAGYEQYF TGTGCCAGCAGCGTGGGACTAGCGGGTTACGAGCAGTACTTC
18 TRBJ2-3 few TRBV5-1 TRBD2 CASSKQTGTSGLTDTQYF TGCGCCAGCAGCAAACAAACAGGGACTAGCGGGCTCACAGATACGCAGTATTTT
15 TRBJ2-2 few TRBV9 - CASSVLAQGTGELFF TGTGCCAGCAGCGTACTAGCGCAGGGAACCGGGGAGCTGTTTTTT
15 TRBJ2-1 many TRBV24-1 - CATAPSRGDYNEQFF TGTGCCACCGCTCCGAGCAGGGGGGACTACAATGAGCAGTTCTTC
13 TRBJ1-3 many TRBV3-1 - CASGPLSGNTIYF TGTGCCAGCGGACCTTTGTCTGGAAACACCATATATTTT
13 TRBJ2-1 - TRBV20-1 TRBD2 CLGTSGRRNEQFF TGCCTCGGGACTAGCGGGAGGAGGAATGAGCAGTTCTTC
15 TRBJ2-1 many TRBV5-1 - CASSLPRGTYNEQFF TGCGCCAGCAGCTTGCCCAGGGGAACCTACAATGAGCAGTTCTTC
16 TRBJ2-1 - TRBV7-8 TRBD2 CASRQAGTSGYNEQFF TGTGCCAGCAGGCAAGCCGGGACTAGCGGATACAATGAGCAGTTCTTC
11 TRBJ2-7 many TRBV30 - CAWSVNYEQYF TGTGCCTGGAGTGTAAATTACGAGCAGTACTTC
11 TRBJ1-2 many TRBV20-1 - CSARGTHGYTF TGCAGTGCTAGAGGGACCCACGGCTACACCTTC
16 TRBJ1-6 many TRBV7-9 TRBD1 CASSFAGTGLNSPLHF TGTGCCAGCAGCTTCGCCGGGACAGGACTTAATTCACCCCTCCACTTT
18 TRBJ2-6 few TRBV5-1 - CASSKGRGGSGGANVLTF TGCGCCAGCAGCAAAGGCAGGGGAGGCTCTGGGGGGGCCAACGTCCTGACTTTC